These T cell receptor beta chains were read from a single sample in a study of cytomegalovirus exposure and HLA in healthy donors. Some clones are missing from TCRdb's copy, which holds only in-frame ones; the method was immunoSEQ multiplex PCR. The sample contains 200,000 to 250,000 clones, 70% to 85% of which appear only once. Source material: PBMCs. The receptors come from a woman aged 40 to 50 in good health and CMV-seronegative. CDR3s include the opening cysteine and the closing phenylalanine or tryptophan. D genes are given only for firm matches. Size tells how often a clone was seen (once, few, many) or the class of an expanded clone, and some rows leave it out.

clone_size: NA; d_call: TRBD1; j_call: TRBJ1-1; v_call: TRBV9; cdr3_aa: CASSTTGENTEAFF; cdr3_nt: TGTGCCAGCAGCACGACAGGGGAGAACACTGAAGCTTTCTTT
clone_size: NA; d_call: NA; j_call: TRBJ2-7; v_call: TRBV7-2; cdr3_aa: CASSFDRGGYEQYF; cdr3_nt: TGTGCCAGCAGCTTTGACAGGGGAGGGTACGAGCAGTACTTC
clone_size: NA; d_call: NA; j_call: TRBJ2-5; v_call: TRBV20-1; cdr3_aa: CSAKEVETQYF; cdr3_nt: TGCAGTGCTAAGGAGGTGGAGACCCAGTACTTC
clone_size: NA; d_call: TRBD1; j_call: TRBJ1-4; v_call: TRBV9; cdr3_aa: CASSATGTGDKKLFF; cdr3_nt: TGTGCCAGCAGCGCGACCGGGACAGGGGACAAAAAACTGTTTTTT
clone_size: NA; d_call: NA; j_call: TRBJ2-3; v_call: TRBV6-1; cdr3_aa: CASSEGLALTDTQYF; cdr3_nt: TGTGCCAGCAGTGAGGGCCTAGCGCTCACAGATACGCAGTATTTT
clone_size: NA; d_call: NA; j_call: TRBJ1-2; v_call: TRBV6-1; cdr3_aa: CASGFLTAAYGYTF; cdr3_nt: TGTGCCAGCGGTTTTTTGACAGCAGCCTATGGCTACACCTTC
clone_size: NA; d_call: NA; j_call: TRBJ1-2; v_call: TRBV5-4; cdr3_aa: CASSLSWGDYGYTF; cdr3_nt: TGTGCCAGCAGCTTGAGTTGGGGGGACTATGGCTACACCTTC
clone_size: NA; d_call: NA; j_call: TRBJ2-2; v_call: TRBV7-9; cdr3_aa: CASSPGLATGELFF; cdr3_nt: TGTGCCAGCAGCCCCGGGTTGGCTACCGGGGAGCTGTTTTTT
clone_size: NA; d_call: NA; j_call: TRBJ1-2; v_call: TRBV5-5; cdr3_aa: CASSLDRVRGYTF; cdr3_nt: TGTGCCAGCAGCTTGGACCGGGTTCGCGGCTACACCTTC
clone_size: NA; d_call: NA; j_call: TRBJ2-7; v_call: TRBV7-9; cdr3_aa: CASSPSISSYEQYF; cdr3_nt: TGTGCCAGCAGCCCCAGTATAAGCTCCTACGAGCAGTACTTC
clone_size: NA; d_call: TRBD1; j_call: TRBJ2-7; v_call: TRBV7-2; cdr3_aa: CASSFGLRDSSYEQYF; cdr3_nt: TGTGCCAGCAGCTTTGGTTTGAGGGACAGCTCCTACGAGCAGTACTTC
clone_size: few; d_call: TRBD1; j_call: TRBJ1-5; v_call: TRBV10-3; cdr3_aa: CAISDDRGDQPQHF; cdr3_nt: TGTGCCATCAGTGATGACAGGGGGGATCAGCCCCAGCATTTT
clone_size: NA; d_call: TRBD1; j_call: TRBJ2-2; v_call: TRBV28; cdr3_aa: CASKAGGPTGELFF; cdr3_nt: TGTGCCAGCAAGGCAGGGGGTCCTACCGGGGAGCTGTTTTTT
clone_size: NA; d_call: NA; j_call: TRBJ2-5; v_call: TRBV28; cdr3_aa: CASSVQKETQYF; cdr3_nt: TGTGCCAGCAGTGTCCAGAAAGAGACCCAGTACTTC
clone_size: once; d_call: NA; j_call: TRBJ2-3; v_call: TRBV6-6; cdr3_aa: CASSLRGRASTDTQYF; cdr3_nt: TGTGCCAGCAGCCTGCGCGGCAGGGCGTCCACAGATACGCAGTATTTT
clone_size: NA; d_call: TRBD1; j_call: TRBJ2-1; v_call: TRBV5-1; cdr3_aa: CASSLDTGGGNEQFF; cdr3_nt: TGCGCCAGCAGCTTGGATACAGGGGGAGGCAATGAGCAGTTCTTC
clone_size: NA; d_call: TRBD2; j_call: TRBJ2-6; v_call: TRBV4-3; cdr3_aa: CASSQRLAGGGANVLTF; cdr3_nt: TGCGCCAGCAGCCAACGACTAGCGGGGGGCGGGGCCAACGTCCTGACTTTC
clone_size: NA; d_call: NA; j_call: TRBJ1-6; v_call: TRBV7-2; cdr3_aa: CASSPLGGPQLRSPLHF; cdr3_nt: TGTGCCAGCAGCCCGCTGGGGGGTCCTCAATTACGGTCACCCCTCCACTTT
clone_size: NA; d_call: TRBD1; j_call: TRBJ1-6; v_call: TRBV5-6; cdr3_aa: CASSFRDRDSPLHF; cdr3_nt: TGTGCCAGCAGCTTTAGGGACAGGGACTCACCCCTCCACTTT
clone_size: NA; d_call: TRBD1; j_call: TRBJ1-5; v_call: TRBV19; cdr3_aa: CASSSWTGLGNQPQHF; cdr3_nt: TGTGCCAGTAGTAGCTGGACAGGGCTAGGCAATCAGCCCCAGCATTTT
clone_size: NA; d_call: TRBD2; j_call: TRBJ2-5; v_call: TRBV4-2; cdr3_aa: CASSQTGGGQETQYF; cdr3_nt: TGTGCCAGCAGCCAAACCGGGGGGGGCCAAGAGACCCAGTACTTC
clone_size: NA; d_call: TRBD2; j_call: TRBJ2-2; v_call: TRBV5-1; cdr3_aa: CASSFSGGATGELFF; cdr3_nt: TGCGCCAGCAGCTTTAGCGGGGGGGCCACCGGGGAGCTGTTTTTT
clone_size: NA; d_call: NA; j_call: TRBJ1-3; v_call: TRBV7-9; cdr3_aa: CASSPQGFPGNTIYF; cdr3_nt: TGTGCCAGCAGTCCACAGGGATTTCCTGGAAACACCATATATTTT
clone_size: NA; d_call: TRBD2; j_call: TRBJ2-5; v_call: TRBV6-5; cdr3_aa: CASGTSGTETQYF; cdr3_nt: TGTGCCAGCGGGACTAGCGGGACAGAGACCCAGTACTTC
clone_size: NA; d_call: TRBD2; j_call: TRBJ2-7; v_call: TRBV11-2; cdr3_aa: CASSLDLVVAGGQGQYF; cdr3_nt: TGTGCCAGCAGCTTAGATCTCGTTGTAGCGGGGGGGCAGGGGCAGTACTTC
clone_size: NA; d_call: NA; j_call: TRBJ1-6; v_call: TRBV7-2; cdr3_aa: CASSLAISYRDSPLHF; cdr3_nt: TGTGCCAGCAGCTTAGCAATTTCTTACAGGGATTCACCCCTCCACTTT
clone_size: NA; d_call: NA; j_call: TRBJ1-6; v_call: TRBV7-2; cdr3_aa: CASSYSPGRVSPLHF; cdr3_nt: TGTGCCAGCAGCTACTCTCCAGGGAGGGTTTCACCCCTCCACTTT
clone_size: NA; d_call: TRBD2; j_call: TRBJ2-7; v_call: TRBV10-2; cdr3_aa: CASSPRSGREVGRQYF; cdr3_nt: TGCGCCAGCAGTCCCAGGTCGGGACGGGAGGTTGGGAGGCAGTACTTC
clone_size: NA; d_call: NA; j_call: TRBJ2-7; v_call: TRBV6-5; cdr3_aa: CASSYRGGASSYEQYF; cdr3_nt: TGTGCCAGCAGTTATCGCGGCGGGGCTAGCTCCTACGAGCAGTACTTC
clone_size: NA; d_call: TRBD1; j_call: TRBJ1-2; v_call: TRBV27; cdr3_aa: CASSQSGGLGYGYTF; cdr3_nt: TGTGCCAGCAGTCAGTCAGGGGGCTTAGGCTATGGCTACACCTTC
clone_size: few; d_call: NA; j_call: TRBJ2-6; v_call: TRBV7-9; cdr3_aa: CASSLGGGANVLTF; cdr3_nt: TGTGCCAGCAGCTTAGGCGGTGGGGCCAACGTCCTGACTTTC
clone_size: NA; d_call: TRBD1; j_call: TRBJ1-2; v_call: TRBV5-1; cdr3_aa: CASSLDPTGLDGYTF; cdr3_nt: TGCGCCAGCAGCTTGGACCCGACAGGGTTGGATGGCTACACCTTC
clone_size: NA; d_call: TRBD1; j_call: TRBJ1-4; v_call: TRBV7-8; cdr3_aa: CASTRDRVSEKLFF; cdr3_nt: TGTGCCAGCACTAGGGACAGGGTTTCTGAAAAACTGTTTTTT
clone_size: few; d_call: NA; j_call: TRBJ2-7; v_call: TRBV7-2; cdr3_aa: CASSQEGGGAPYEQYF; cdr3_nt: TGTGCCAGCAGCCAAGAAGGGGGAGGGGCCCCCTACGAGCAGTACTTC
clone_size: NA; d_call: NA; j_call: TRBJ1-1; v_call: TRBV19; cdr3_aa: CASSRRQASANTEAFF; cdr3_nt: TGTGCCAGTAGTAGGAGACAGGCGTCGGCGAACACTGAAGCTTTCTTT
clone_size: NA; d_call: NA; j_call: TRBJ1-2; v_call: TRBV5-1; cdr3_aa: CASSLVGGARLNGYTF; cdr3_nt: TGCGCCAGCAGCCTAGTAGGGGGGGCGCGTTTAAATGGCTACACCTTC
clone_size: NA; d_call: NA; j_call: TRBJ1-4; v_call: TRBV5-1; cdr3_aa: CASSLTGDEKLFF; cdr3_nt: TGCGCCAGCAGCCTGACGGGAGATGAAAAACTGTTTTTT
clone_size: few; d_call: TRBD1; j_call: TRBJ1-1; v_call: TRBV6-5; cdr3_aa: CASSYRWTGGNTEAFF; cdr3_nt: TGTGCCAGCAGTTATCGTTGGACAGGGGGAAACACTGAAGCTTTCTTT
clone_size: once; d_call: TRBD1; j_call: TRBJ2-7; v_call: TRBV15; cdr3_aa: CATSGPGTASSYEQYF; cdr3_nt: TGTGCCACCAGCGGCCCCGGGACAGCGAGCTCCTACGAGCAGTACTTC
clone_size: NA; d_call: NA; j_call: TRBJ1-3; v_call: TRBV6-4; cdr3_aa: CASSDGLTGNTIYF; cdr3_nt: TGTGCCAGCAGTGACGGGCTTACTGGAAACACCATATATTTT
clone_size: NA; d_call: TRBD2; j_call: TRBJ2-7; v_call: TRBV10-3; cdr3_aa: CAISLTSGANEQYF; cdr3_nt: TGTGCCATCAGCCTAACTAGCGGGGCTAACGAGCAGTACTTC
clone_size: NA; d_call: NA; j_call: TRBJ1-5; v_call: TRBV19; cdr3_aa: CASSIRGSNQPQHF; cdr3_nt: TGTGCCAGTAGTATAAGGGGTAGCAATCAGCCCCAGCATTTT
clone_size: NA; d_call: TRBD1; j_call: TRBJ1-2; v_call: TRBV6-1; cdr3_aa: CASSGQGVGGYTF; cdr3_nt: TGTGCCAGCAGTGGACAGGGGGTCGGGGGCTACACCTTC
clone_size: NA; d_call: TRBD2; j_call: TRBJ2-7; v_call: TRBV11-2; cdr3_aa: CASSLVRRGGPGYEQYF; cdr3_nt: TGTGCCAGCAGCTTAGTCCGGCGGGGGGGGCCGGGGTACGAGCAGTACTTC
clone_size: NA; d_call: NA; j_call: TRBJ1-1; v_call: TRBV7-8; cdr3_aa: CASSFGGGRTEAFF; cdr3_nt: TGTGCCAGCAGCTTCGGCGGGGGGAGGACTGAAGCTTTCTTT
clone_size: NA; d_call: TRBD1; j_call: TRBJ2-7; v_call: TRBV5-1; cdr3_aa: CASSDSWDSYEQYF; cdr3_nt: TGCGCCAGCAGTGATAGTTGGGACAGCTACGAGCAGTACTTC
clone_size: NA; d_call: TRBD1; j_call: TRBJ1-6; v_call: TRBV9; cdr3_aa: CASSVVTGGNSPLHF; cdr3_nt: TGTGCCAGCAGCGTAGTGACAGGGGGTAATTCACCCCTCCACTTT
clone_size: once; d_call: NA; j_call: TRBJ1-2; v_call: TRBV6-1; cdr3_aa: CASSNQGMDGYTF; cdr3_nt: TGTGCCAGCAGTAACCAGGGAATGGATGGCTACACCTTC
clone_size: NA; d_call: TRBD1; j_call: TRBJ1-1; v_call: TRBV7-9; cdr3_aa: CASSSQGLSEAFF; cdr3_nt: TGTGCCAGCAGCTCACAGGGGTTGTCTGAAGCTTTCTTT